This T cell receptor beta chain was identified during a study of CD4 T cells in relation to SARS-CoV-2 and coronaviruses. Across the whole study: ViraFEST: roughly 10-day antigen culture of PBMCs, then TCR beta CDR3 sequencing. Shared crossreactive spike epitopes were mapped to their HLA restriction. The study's findings and limits: No crossreactivity against non-spike viral proteins was tested here.

CDR3 size: 14 residues. V was trimmed by 4 bases and J by 4 bases, leaving 14 bases between them. Germline values: CDR1 SGDLS, CDR2 YYNGEE. Measured with immunoSEQ multiplex PCR; TCRdb has only the in-frame clones, and not every one. Here the sample spans 30,000 or so clones, roughly four fifths being singletons. Unexposed donor CD4+ T cells date from about 2011-2018, before the COVID-19 pandemic. The cells were cultured for approximately ten days before CD4+ T cells were isolated. As cell numbers allowed, unexposed-donor CD4+ T cells faced SARS-CoV-2 S/N and four cold-coronavirus spikes. On this clone itself: Its matching antigen is unknown.

The chain carries TRBV9 and TRBJ1-1, with a possible D match to TRBD1 (5 bases). Sequenced sample: CD4+ T cells from PBMCs, cultured in vitro. The source is a human donor in good health. This CDR3 reads CASSSQWGSTEAFF. CDR3 bases: TGTGCCAGCAGCTCCCAGTGGGGGTCCACTGAAGCTTTCTTT.